The clone carrying this T cell receptor beta chain has just one count. The junction differs from germline at one of its ends, possibly a read error. The entry originates in a study of cytomegalovirus exposure and HLA in healthy donors. The germline CDR1 and CDR2 sequences are MGHRA and YSYEKL. The CDR3 has 16 residues. The PCR employed 60 Vbeta primers together with 13 Jbeta primers. Some clones are missing from TCRdb's copy, which holds only in-frame ones; the method was immunoSEQ multiplex PCR. The sample includes 150,000 to 200,000 clones, about 80% of them seen just once. Specimen: PBMCs. This receptor was taken from a young woman in good health and CMV-seronegative. The V gene is TRBV4-1, the J gene TRBJ2-6; 9 bases fit TRBD1. The CDR3 nucleotides read TGCGCCAGCAGTGAGACAGGGGGGTCTGGGGCCAACGGCCTGACTTTC. This encodes CASSETGGSGANGLTF.